A single sample is the source of the 19 T cell receptor beta chains below, sequenced in a study of a mutant IDH1 vaccine in newly diagnosed glioma. Time point defined: week 47, end of study. Vaccination comprised doses that each held 300 ug of mutant IDH1 20-mer peptide, plus topical imiquimod. TCRdb keeps only in-frame clones here, not all; method: immunoSEQ multiplex PCR. The table records 50,000 to 55,000 clones, around three fifths of them present only once. Their cognate antigens are unknown. This sample comprised peripheral blood mononuclear cells (PBMCs), obtained from a glioma patient whose treatment included an IDH1 peptide vaccine. The receptors derive from a man aged 40-55 years with glioma. Some clones in this sample may be carry-over from other donors' samples.

This chain joins TRBV2 and TRBJ1-1; perhaps TRBD1 as D (5 bases). The CDR3 is 13 residues long. The V end lost 4 bases, the J end lost 10 bases, and 16 bases lay between the germline ends. The V gene's germline CDR1 is SNHLY and CDR2 FYNNEI. In DNA form, the CDR3 reads TGTGCCAGCAGTGTCGGGACGTTGATTGCAGCTTTCTTT. This gives the protein CASSVGTLIAAFF. Full variable domain (outside the CDR3, taken from reference TRBV2 and TRBJ1-1): EPEVTQTPSHQVTQMGQEVILRCVPISNHLYFYWYRQILGQKVEFLVSFYNNEISEKSEIFDDQFSVERPDGSNFTLKIRSTKLEDSAMYFCASSVGTLIAAFFGQGTRLTVV.

This clone was observed a few times. The J gene is TRBJ2-5, the V gene TRBV28, with TRBD2 identical over 8 bases. After removal of 6 bases from V and 4 bases from J, the junction contained 10 bases not matched to a gene. Germline assignment: CDR1 MDHEN and CDR2 SYDVKM. The CDR3 is 15 amino acids. The CDR3 DNA reads as TGTGCCAGCAGCTCCCCCGGGGGGGGCGTAGAGACCCAGTACTTC. Its protein product is CASSSPGGGVETQYF.

This chain connects TRBV5-4 to TRBJ1-6, with D tentatively TRBD1 (5 bases). The V gene lost 2 bases and the J gene lost 9 bases, with 24 bases spanning the gap. Germline V gene data show CDR1 as SGHNT and CDR2 as YYREEE (reference sequence). The length of the CDR3 is 18 residues. The CDR3 coding sequence is TGTGCCAGCAGCTTCGTCGTAGACAGCTTTACTGCAAGTTCACCCCTCCACTTT. Protein product: CASSFVVDSFTASSPLHF. The full variable domain, rest sourced from reference TRBV5-4 and TRBJ1-6, is ETGVTQSPTHLIKTRGQQVTLRCSSQSGHNTVSWYQQALGQGPQFIFQYYREEENGRGNFPPRFSGLQFPNYSSELNVNALELDDSALYLCASSFVVDSFTASSPLHFGNGTRLTVT.

The chain joins TRBV20-1 to TRBJ2-7; a possible D gene is TRBD2 (6 bases). The CDR3 is 11 amino acids. V lost 4 bases, J lost 6 bases, and 10 bases lay in between. Germline values: CDR1 DFQATT, CDR2 SNEGSKA (reference sequence). CDR3 loop: CSAKGGAEQYF. CDR3 DNA: TGCAGTGCTAAAGGAGGGGCCGAGCAGTACTTC.

This chain links TRBV11-2 with TRBJ1-1; TRBD1 aligns across 7 bases. This CDR3 has 14 amino acids. Germline values: CDR1 SGHAT, CDR2 FQNNGV. The trim removed 3 bases at V and 5 bases at J, leaving 6 bases unmatched. The CDR3 here is CASSLTGRSTEAFF. In DNA, the CDR3 is TGTGCCAGCAGCTTGACAGGGCGTTCTACTGAAGCTTTCTTT.

J is TRBJ2-3 and V is TRBV7-2; 7 bases map to TRBD2. Germline V CDR1 and CDR2: SGHTA, FQGNSA. The trim removed 2 bases at V and 1 base at J, leaving 15 bases unmatched. The CDR3 has 19 amino acids. In DNA, the CDR3 is TGTGCCAGCAGCTTATCTCGGGCGGTATCCAGCGGGGGCACAGATACGCAGTATTTT. Protein sequence: CASSLSRAVSSGGTDTQYF.

The chain recombines TRBV25-1 with TRBJ1-5; D gene unclear. The CDR3 runs 14 residues. Looked up from germline, CDR1 is MGHDK and CDR2 is SYGVNS. Trimming pared 5 bases from V and 0 bases from J, leaving 8 bases between. CDR3 coding DNA: TGTGCCAGCAGTTCGGGGAATAGCAATCAGCCCCAGCATTTT. Protein product: CASSSGNSNQPQHF.

The V call is TRBV14, the J call TRBJ1-6, with unresolved D. With 4 bases removed from V and 4 bases from J, the gap between germline ends came to 11 bases. The CDR3 runs to 15 residues. Germline CDR1 SGHDN, CDR2 FVKESK. The DNA of the CDR3 is TGTGCCAGCAGCCCTGACCGCCTGTATAATTCACCCCTCCACTTT. It codes for CASSPDRLYNSPLHF.

The chain links TRBV18 to TRBJ2-5; the D gene is possibly TRBD2 (7 bases). V was trimmed by 4 bases and J by 5 bases, leaving 17 bases between them. Germline loops: CDR1 KGHSH, CDR2 LQKENI. The CDR3 runs 15 residues. CDR3 protein: CASSRAGHTAETQYF. The CDR3 DNA reads as TGTGCCAGCTCACGAGCGGGACACACAGCGGAGACCCAGTACTTC.

This sequence joins TRBV11-2 and TRBJ2-5; a weak D match, TRBD1 (6 bases). CDR1 SGHAT and CDR2 FQNNGV come from the germline V gene. This CDR3 spans 15 amino acids. The V and J ends lost 3 bases and 5 bases respectively, with 16 bases between them. CDR3: CASSFMQGIIETQYF. The DNA for the CDR3 is TGTGCCAGCAGCTTTATGCAGGGGATTATCGAGACCCAGTACTTC. The entire variable domain, with the rest obtained from reference TRBV11-2 and TRBJ2-5, is as follows: EAGVAQSPRYKIIEKRQSVAFWCNPISGHATLYWYQQILGQGPKLLIQFQNNGVVDDSQLPKDRFSAERLKGVDSTLKIQPAKLEDSAVYLCASSFMQGIIETQYFGPGTRLLVL.

By proportion, this clone is medium-sized. The rearrangement links TRBV19 to TRBJ1-2; TRBD1 matches 7 bases. Trimming took 4 bases from V and 10 from J; bases not matched to a gene: 6. The CDR3 has 12 amino acids. Germline values: CDR1 LNHDA, CDR2 SQIVND (reference sequence). CDR3 loop: CASSTDRVTYTF. CDR3 DNA sequence: TGTGCCAGTAGTACTGACAGGGTCACCTACACCTTC.

The chain combines TRBV6-5 with TRBJ1-4; 7 bases fit TRBD1. This CDR3 has 15 residues. Trimming took 6 bases from V and 0 from J; bases not matched to a gene: 4. CDR1 and CDR2 from the germline V gene are MNHEY and SVGAGI. CDR3 sequence: CASSRGTATNEKLFF. The CDR3 DNA reads as TGTGCCAGCAGCAGGGGGACAGCAACTAATGAAAAACTGTTTTTT.

V and J are TRBV6-5 and TRBJ1-1; a possible D gene is TRBD1 (5 bases). Trimming took off 2 bases at V and 4 bases at J, with 11 bases between the two ends. This CDR3 comprises 14 residues. Germline CDR1 and CDR2: MNHEY and SVGAGI. CDR3 amino acids: CASSYGGGGTEAFF. Here the CDR3 DNA reads TGTGCCAGCAGTTACGGGGGGGGAGGCACTGAAGCTTTCTTT.

This clone was counted a few times. The V and J genes are TRBV18 and TRBJ1-5; D unclear. Germline assignment: CDR1 KGHSH and CDR2 LQKENI. The CDR3 length is 13 residues. Trimming removed 5 bases from V and 5 bases from J, with 10 bases in between. CDR3 in amino acids: CASSGQDYQPQHF. As DNA, the CDR3 is TGTGCCAGCTCAGGGCAGGACTATCAGCCCCAGCATTTT.

J is TRBJ1-6 and V is TRBV5-6, with D perhaps TRBD1 (5 bases). Trimming removed 2 bases from V and 0 bases from J, with 9 bases in between. The CDR3 has 16 amino acids. Germline V gives CDR1 SGHDT, CDR2 YYEEEE. The DNA for the CDR3 is TGTGCCAGCAGCTTTGGGGGTAGCTCCTATAATTCACCCCTCCACTTT. Translated, it gives CASSFGGSSYNSPLHF.

This chain connects TRBV11-2 to TRBJ2-5; no firm D call. Trimming shortened V by 2 bases and J by 1 base, and 5 bases separated the two germline ends. The CDR3 loop spans 13 amino acids. Per germline, CDR1 SGHAT and CDR2 FQNNGV. CDR3 DNA: TGTGCCAGCAGCTTAAACACCCAAGAGACCCAGTACTTC. Translated, it gives CASSLNTQETQYF.

The rearrangement links TRBV7-9 to TRBJ2-3; D is unresolved. CDR1 and CDR2 from the germline V gene are SEHNR and FQNEAQ (reference sequence). This CDR3 contains 15 residues. Between the trimmed V and J ends, which lost 5 bases and 2 bases, there was a span of 14 bases. The CDR3 spells CASSRAPATTDTQYF. The CDR3 DNA is TGTGCCAGCAGCAGAGCACCCGCGACCACAGATACGCAGTATTTT.

The J gene is TRBJ2-5, the V gene TRBV7-6; TRBD2 aligns across 8 bases. This CDR3 is 15 amino acids long. CDR1 is SGHVS, CDR2 FNYEAQ, per germline. The trim removed 3 bases at V and 1 base at J, leaving 4 bases unmatched. The CDR3 reads CASSLAGGFQETQYF. The DNA for the CDR3 is TGTGCCAGCAGCTTGGCGGGGGGCTTCCAAGAGACCCAGTACTTC. The full variable domain, with the rest looked up from reference TRBV7-6 and TRBJ2-5, is GAGVSQSPRYKVTKRGQDVALRCDPISGHVSLYWYRQALGQGPEFLTYFNYEAQQDKSGLPNDRFSAERPEGSISTLTIQRTEQRDSAMYRCASSLAGGFQETQYFGPGTRLLVL.

This clone was detected a few times. The chain employs TRBV6-4 and TRBJ1-6; 9 bases agree with TRBD1. Trimming cost V 0 bases and J 7 bases; bases outside gene matches: 1. The length of the CDR3 is 15 residues. From germline, CDR1 is MRHNA and CDR2 SNTAGT. Here the CDR3 reads CASSDSTGGNSPLHF. For the CDR3, the DNA is TGTGCCAGCAGTGACTCCACAGGGGGCAATTCACCCCTCCACTTT.